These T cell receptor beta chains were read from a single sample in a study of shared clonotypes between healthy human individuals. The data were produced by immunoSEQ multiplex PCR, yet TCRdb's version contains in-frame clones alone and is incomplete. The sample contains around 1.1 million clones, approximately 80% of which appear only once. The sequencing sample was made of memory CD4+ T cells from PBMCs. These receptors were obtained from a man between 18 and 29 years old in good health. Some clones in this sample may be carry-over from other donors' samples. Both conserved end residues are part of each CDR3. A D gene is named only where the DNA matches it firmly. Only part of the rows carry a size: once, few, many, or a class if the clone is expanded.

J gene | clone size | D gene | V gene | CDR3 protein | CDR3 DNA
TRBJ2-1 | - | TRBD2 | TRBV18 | CASSPGLAGFNEQFF | TGTGCCAGCTCACCGGGACTAGCGGGGTTCAATGAGCAGTTCTTC
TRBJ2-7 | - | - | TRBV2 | CASTLADEQYF | TGTGCCAGCACTCTCGCGGACGAGCAGTACTTC
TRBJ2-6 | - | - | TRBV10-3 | CAISESQDSGANVLTF | TGTGCCATCAGTGAGTCCCAGGACTCTGGGGCCAACGTCCTGACTTTC
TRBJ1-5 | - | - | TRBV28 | CASSWNRGNQPQHF | TGTGCCAGCAGTTGGAACAGAGGCAATCAGCCCCAGCATTTT
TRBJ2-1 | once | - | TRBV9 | CASSRTDRSYNEQFF | TGTGCCAGCAGCCGGACTGACCGCTCCTACAATGAGCAGTTCTTC
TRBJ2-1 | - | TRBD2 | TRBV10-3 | CAISEVSSGSNEQFF | TGTGCCATCAGTGAGGTCTCTAGCGGGAGCAATGAGCAGTTCTTC
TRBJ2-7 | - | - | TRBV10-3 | CAISDSTRSSYEQYF | TGTGCCATCAGTGACTCGACAAGGAGCTCCTACGAGCAGTACTTC
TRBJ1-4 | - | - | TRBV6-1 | CASSEEIYNEKLFF | TGTGCCAGCAGTGAAGAAATATATAATGAAAAACTGTTTTTT
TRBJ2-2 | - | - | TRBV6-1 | CASSERWVTANTGELFF | TGTGCCAGCAGTGAACGGTGGGTAACAGCGAACACCGGGGAGCTGTTTTTT
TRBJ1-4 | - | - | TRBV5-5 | CASSQTDIREKLFF | TGTGCCAGCAGCCAGACGGACATCCGGGAAAAACTGTTTTTT
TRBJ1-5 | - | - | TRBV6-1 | CASSERLQPQHF | TGTGCCAGCAGTGAGAGGCTTCAGCCCCAGCATTTT
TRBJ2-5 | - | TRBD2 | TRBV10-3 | CAISDRAGVTVGTQYF | TGTGCCATCAGTGATCGGGCGGGAGTTACTGTTGGGACCCAGTACTTC
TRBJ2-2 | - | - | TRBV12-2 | CASRYHRDREAVGELFF | TGTGCAAGTCGTTACCACCGGGACAGGGAGGCGGTCGGGGAGCTGTTTTTT
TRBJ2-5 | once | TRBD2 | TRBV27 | CASRYRLAAQETQYF | TGTGCCAGCCGGTATCGACTAGCGGCCCAAGAGACCCAGTACTTC
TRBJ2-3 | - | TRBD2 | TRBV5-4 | CASSLAVLAGESDTQYF | TGTGCCAGCAGCTTGGCGGTACTAGCGGGAGAGTCAGATACGCAGTATTTT
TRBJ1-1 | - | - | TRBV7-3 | CASSLFPGDTEAFF | TGTGCCAGCAGCTTGTTTCCCGGCGACACTGAAGCTTTCTTT
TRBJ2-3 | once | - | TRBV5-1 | CASSPPADTQYF | TGCGCCAGCAGCCCTCCCGCTGATACGCAGTATTTT
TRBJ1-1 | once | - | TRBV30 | CACIMGGKTEAFF | TGTGCCTGTATCATGGGGGGGAAAACTGAAGCTTTCTTT
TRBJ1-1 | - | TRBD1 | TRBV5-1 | CASSLVGDRAQDTEAFF | TGCGCCAGCAGCTTGGTAGGTGACAGGGCTCAGGACACTGAAGCTTTCTTT
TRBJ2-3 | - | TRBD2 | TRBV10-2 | CASGGSGRGTDTQYF | TGCGCCAGCGGAGGTAGCGGGAGGGGCACAGATACGCAGTATTTT
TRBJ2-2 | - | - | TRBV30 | CAWSPRWRENTGELFF | TGTGCCTGGAGCCCCCGATGGCGGGAGAACACCGGGGAGCTGTTTTTT
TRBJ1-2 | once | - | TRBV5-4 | CASSRGGLDGYTF | TGTGCCAGCAGCCGAGGTGGGTTGGATGGCTACACCTTC
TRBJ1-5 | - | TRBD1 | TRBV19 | CASSARGPFRHF | TGTGCCAGTAGTGCCAGGGGGCCCTTTAGGCATTTT
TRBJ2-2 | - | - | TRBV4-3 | CASSQEGTNGAGELFF | TGCGCCAGCAGCCAAGAGGGTACTAATGGGGCCGGGGAGCTGTTTTTT
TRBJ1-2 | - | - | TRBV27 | CASRTQGIAGYTF | TGTGCCAGCAGGACCCAGGGGATCGCTGGCTACACCTTC
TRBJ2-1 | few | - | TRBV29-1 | CSAGESVNEQFF | TGCAGCGCGGGAGAATCGGTCAATGAGCAGTTCTTC
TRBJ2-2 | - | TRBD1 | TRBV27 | CASRYRDRGTGELFF | TGTGCCAGCAGATATCGGGACAGAGGAACCGGGGAGCTGTTTTTT
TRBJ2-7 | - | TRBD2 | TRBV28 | CASPPPGLAGVEQYF | TGTGCCAGCCCTCCTCCAGGGCTAGCGGGAGTCGAGCAGTACTTC
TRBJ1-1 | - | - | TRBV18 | CASSSQNRWTVPNTEAFF | TGTGCCAGCTCATCTCAAAACAGATGGACAGTACCGAACACTGAAGCTTTCTTT
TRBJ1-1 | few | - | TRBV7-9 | CASSLAGAAFF | TGTGCCAGCAGCTTAGCGGGGGCAGCTTTCTTT
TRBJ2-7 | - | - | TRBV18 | CASSPFSGKTNYEQYF | TGTGCCAGCTCACCATTTTCCGGGAAAACTAACTACGAGCAGTACTTC
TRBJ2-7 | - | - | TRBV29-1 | CSALGEQYF | TGCAGCGCCCTGGGGGAGCAGTACTTC
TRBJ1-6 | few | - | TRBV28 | CASSLAREVHF | TGTGCCAGCAGTCTCGCACGGGAGGTTCACTTT
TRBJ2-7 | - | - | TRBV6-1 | CASSYYRDEQYF | TGTGCCAGCAGTTATTACAGGGACGAGCAGTACTTC
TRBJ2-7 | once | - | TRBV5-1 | CASSFQGPSYEQYF | TGCGCCAGCAGCTTCCAAGGGCCCTCCTACGAGCAGTACTTC
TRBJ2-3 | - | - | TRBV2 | CASSPTMNADTQYF | TGTGCCAGCAGCCCGACTATGAACGCAGATACGCAGTATTTT
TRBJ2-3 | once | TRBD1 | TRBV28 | CASSGTQGLSTDTQYF | TGTGCCAGCAGCGGAACACAGGGGCTAAGCACAGATACGCAGTATTTT
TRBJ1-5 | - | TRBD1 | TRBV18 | CASSSGTGGQPQHF | TGTGCCAGCTCATCCGGGACAGGGGGTCAGCCCCAGCATTTT
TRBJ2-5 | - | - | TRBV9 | CASSVDEHQETQYF | TGTGCCAGCAGCGTAGACGAGCACCAAGAGACCCAGTACTTC
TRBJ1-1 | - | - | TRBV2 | CASSVRTENTEAFF | TGTGCCAGCAGTGTCCGGACAGAGAACACTGAAGCTTTCTTT
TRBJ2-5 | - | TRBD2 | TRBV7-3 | CASSSTSGSIETQYF | TGTGCCAGCAGCTCGACTAGCGGGAGTATAGAGACCCAGTACTTC
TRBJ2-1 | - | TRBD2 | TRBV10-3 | CAIRGLVVREQFF | TGTGCCATCAGAGGACTAGTAGTGCGGGAGCAGTTCTTC
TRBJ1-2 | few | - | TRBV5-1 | CASSLMGSYGYTF | TGCGCCAGCAGCTTAATGGGGTCCTATGGCTACACCTTC
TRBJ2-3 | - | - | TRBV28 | CASSLHGTRGADTQYF | TGTGCCAGCAGTTTACACGGGACTCGTGGGGCAGATACGCAGTATTTT
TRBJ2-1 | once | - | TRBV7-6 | CASSLRPEGGKNEQFF | TGTGCCAGCAGCTTAAGACCTGAGGGCGGGAAAAATGAGCAGTTCTTC
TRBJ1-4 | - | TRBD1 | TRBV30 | CAQGQQNEKLFF | TGTGCCCAGGGACAGCAAAATGAAAAACTGTTTTTT
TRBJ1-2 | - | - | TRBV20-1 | CSVGRGDGYTF | TGCAGTGTTGGAAGAGGAGATGGCTACACCTTC
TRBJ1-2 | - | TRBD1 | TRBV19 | CASLRDRIYGYTF | TGTGCCAGTCTCCGGGACAGAATCTATGGCTACACCTTC
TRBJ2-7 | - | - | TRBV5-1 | CASSLDGSWSYEQYF | TGCGCCAGCAGCTTGGACGGTAGTTGGTCCTACGAGCAGTACTTC
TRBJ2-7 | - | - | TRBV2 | CASKWGSGEWSSYEQYF | TGTGCCAGCAAGTGGGGTTCGGGGGAGTGGAGCTCCTACGAGCAGTACTTC
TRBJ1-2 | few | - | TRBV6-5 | CASRLRGDYGYTF | TGTGCCAGCAGACTCCGGGGGGACTATGGCTACACCTTC
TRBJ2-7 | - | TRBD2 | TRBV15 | CATRLGLASPYEQYF | TGTGCCACCAGATTAGGACTAGCCTCCCCCTACGAGCAGTACTTC
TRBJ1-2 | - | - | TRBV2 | CASRVANYGYTF | TGTGCCAGCAGGGTAGCTAACTATGGCTACACCTTC
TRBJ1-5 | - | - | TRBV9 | CASSVSAGKNQPQHF | TGTGCCAGCAGCGTATCGGCAGGGAAGAATCAGCCCCAGCATTTT
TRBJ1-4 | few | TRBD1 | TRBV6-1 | CASKPGTGGAEKLFF | TGTGCCAGCAAGCCTGGGACAGGGGGCGCCGAAAAACTGTTTTTT
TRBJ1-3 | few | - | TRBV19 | CASSITGSSGNTIYF | TGTGCCAGTAGTATCACAGGGAGCTCTGGAAACACCATATATTTT
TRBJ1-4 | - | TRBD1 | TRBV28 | CASRDRGGEKLFF | TGTGCCAGCCGTGACAGGGGTGGGGAAAAACTGTTTTTT
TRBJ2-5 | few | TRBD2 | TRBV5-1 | CASSPAKGLAGQETQYF | TGCGCCAGCAGCCCGGCAAAGGGACTAGCGGGCCAAGAGACCCAGTACTTC
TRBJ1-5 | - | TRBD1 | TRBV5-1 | CASSFDREEQSQHF | TGCGCCAGCAGCTTCGACAGGGAGGAGCAGTCCCAGCATTTT
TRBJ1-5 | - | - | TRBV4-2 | CASSSTNGEASNQPQHF | TGTGCCAGCAGCTCAACTAACGGGGAAGCTAGCAATCAGCCCCAGCATTTT